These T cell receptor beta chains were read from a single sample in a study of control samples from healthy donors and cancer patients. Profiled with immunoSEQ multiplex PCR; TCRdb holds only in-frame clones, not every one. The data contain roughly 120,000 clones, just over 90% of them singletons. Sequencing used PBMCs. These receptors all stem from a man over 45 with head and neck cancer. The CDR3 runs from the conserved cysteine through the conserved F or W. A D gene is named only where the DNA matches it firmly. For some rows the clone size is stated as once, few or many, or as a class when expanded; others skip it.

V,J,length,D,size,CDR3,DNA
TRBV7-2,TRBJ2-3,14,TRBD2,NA,CASSLLAGKDTQYF,TGTGCCAGCAGCTTACTAGCGGGAAAAGATACGCAGTATTTT
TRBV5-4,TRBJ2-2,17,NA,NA,CASSSSGDGYNTGELFF,TGTGCCAGCAGCTCGTCGGGGGACGGCTATAACACCGGGGAGCTGTTTTTT
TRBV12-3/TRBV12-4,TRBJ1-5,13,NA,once,CASTQGANQPQHF,TGTGCCAGCACCCAGGGCGCCAATCAGCCCCAGCATTTT
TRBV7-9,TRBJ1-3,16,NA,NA,CASSLAQPREGNTIYF,TGTGCCAGCAGCTTAGCTCAGCCCAGGGAAGGAAACACCATATATTTT
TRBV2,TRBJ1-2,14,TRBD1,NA,CASSATRGGDGYTF,TGTGCCAGCAGTGCCACCCGAGGGGGCGATGGCTACACCTTC
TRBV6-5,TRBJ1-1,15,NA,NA,CASSPEPYKNTEAFF,TGTGCCAGCAGTCCCGAACCTTATAAGAACACTGAAGCTTTCTTT
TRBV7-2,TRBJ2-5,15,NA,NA,CASSSGGGGQETQYF,TGTGCCAGCAGCTCCGGAGGGGGGGGCCAAGAGACCCAGTACTTC
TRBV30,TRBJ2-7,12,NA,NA,CAWNLQGHEQYF,TGTGCCTGGAACCTCCAGGGCCACGAGCAGTACTTC
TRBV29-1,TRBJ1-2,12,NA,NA,CSVRTGNYGYTF,TGCAGCGTACGGACGGGGAACTATGGCTACACCTTC
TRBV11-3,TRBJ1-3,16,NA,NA,CASSRLLEKSGNTIYF,TGTGCCAGCAGCCGTCTCCTGGAGAAGTCTGGAAACACCATATATTTT
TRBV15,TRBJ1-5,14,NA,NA,CATGTLYSNQPQHF,TGTGCCACTGGGACGCTGTATAGCAATCAGCCCCAGCATTTT
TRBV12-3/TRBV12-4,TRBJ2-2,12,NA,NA,CASRPTSGELFF,TGTGCCAGCCGCCCGACCTCCGGGGAGCTGTTTTTT
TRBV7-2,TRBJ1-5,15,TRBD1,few,CASSPDRGGNQPQHF,TGTGCCAGCAGCCCGGACAGGGGAGGCAATCAGCCCCAGCATTTT
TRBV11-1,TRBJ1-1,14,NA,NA,CASSLGHQNTEAFF,TGTGCCAGCAGCCTAGGACACCAGAACACTGAAGCTTTCTTT
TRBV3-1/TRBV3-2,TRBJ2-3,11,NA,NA,CASSQADTQYF,TGTGCCAGCAGCCAGGCAGATACGCAGTATTTT
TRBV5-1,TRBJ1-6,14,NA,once,CASSQRGENSPLHF,TGCGCCAGCAGCCAGCGGGGGGAGAATTCACCCCTCCACTTT
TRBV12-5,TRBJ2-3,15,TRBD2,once,CASAIGGGSSDTQYF,TGTGCTAGTGCCATCGGCGGGGGGTCGAGCGATACGCAGTATTTT
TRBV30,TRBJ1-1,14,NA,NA,CAWSSRAGGTEAFF,TGTGCCTGGAGCTCTCGGGCGGGCGGCACTGAAGCTTTCTTT
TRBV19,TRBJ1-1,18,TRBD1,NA,CASSAITGTGNMNTEAFF,TGTGCCAGTAGTGCGATTACCGGGACAGGGAATATGAACACTGAAGCTTTCTTT
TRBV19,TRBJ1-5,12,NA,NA,CASRSGNQPQHF,TGTGCCAGTAGAAGTGGAAATCAGCCCCAGCATTTT
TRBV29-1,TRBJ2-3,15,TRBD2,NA,CSVVASGYLADTQYF,TGCAGCGTTGTTGCTAGCGGTTACCTCGCAGATACGCAGTATTTT
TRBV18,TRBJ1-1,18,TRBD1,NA,CASSRNPGQGARDTEAFF,TGTGCCAGCTCGCGAAATCCGGGACAGGGGGCGCGCGACACTGAAGCTTTCTTT
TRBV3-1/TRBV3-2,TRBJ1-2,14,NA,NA,CASSQVSGGLGYTF,TGTGCCAGCAGCCAAGTATCAGGTGGGCTTGGCTACACCTTC
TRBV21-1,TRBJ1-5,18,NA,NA,CASSKDDWGWARNQPQHF,TGTGCCAGCAGCAAAGACGATTGGGGATGGGCTCGCAATCAGCCCCAGCATTTT